This TCR beta chain was observed in a study of cytomegalovirus exposure and HLA in healthy donors. As for the study in general: Among the approximately 400 genotyped donors, over 70% were placed in the Caucasian-associated ancestry cluster.

The PCR ran on 60 Vbeta and 13 Jbeta primers. The protocol was immunoSEQ multiplex PCR, while the TCRdb copy is restricted to in-frame clones and leaves out a portion. Among approximately 180,000 clones listed, roughly 80% were seen once. Study-wide results and limits: A later examination showed that TCR association rates differed by HLA locus, with DRB1 most and HLA-C fewest. Among TCR beta chains, those listed as cytomegalovirus-associated numbered roughly 150. It was confirmed in vitro that three of the CMV-associated chains were specific for CMV antigens.

Concerning this clone itself: As yet, its antigen is unknown.

The V end was cut by 8 bases, the J end by 6 bases, with 14 bases between. This CDR3 has 13 amino acids. The germline gives CDR1 SGHAT, CDR2 FQNNGV. The sample taken for sequencing was PBMCs. V usage is TRBV11-2 and J usage is TRBJ2-1; TRBD2 is a possible D gene (6 bases). This receptor was obtained from a man aged 25 to 40 in good health and CMV-seropositive. The CDR3 DNA is TGTGCCAGCTCCCCCCCCGGGAGCAATGAGCAGTTCTTC. Its translation is CASSPPGSNEQFF.